This T cell receptor (beta chain) was sequenced for a study of regulatory T cells in long-lasting Graves disease. Combining iRepertoire HTBI primers with Arm-PCR of CDR3 regions, the authors built TCR beta libraries. TCRdb independently ran MiXCR on the multiplex PCR reads; one entry per CDR3 protein. Among 200,000 to 250,000 distinct CDR3 sequences listed, around 20% were seen once. Sample time point: newly diagnosed GD, antithyroid drugs for less than 3 months. RNA isolated from PBMCs was used to make the TCR library. The junction had 12 bases not matched to a gene; V was cut back by 4 bases and J by 3 bases. The germline gives CDR1 LGHNA, CDR2 YNFKEQ. The CDR3 is 17 residues long. This clonotype was counted between two and nine times. Its antigen remains unidentified. General study points: In persistent patients, shared public clonotypes (under 3,000) outnumbered those in new patients (around 1,000).

The chain couples TRBV4-2 to TRBJ2-7, with 10 bases identical to TRBD2. The TCR was taken from a female donor with Graves disease. Source: peripheral blood mononuclear cells (PBMCs), taken at new diagnosis, from a patient treated with antithyroid drugs. The CDR3 spells CASSRESYLAGDYEQYF. CDR3 nucleotide sequence: TGTGCCAGCAGCCGCGAAAGTTACCTAGCGGGGGACTACGAGCAGTACTTC.